This note documents a single T cell receptor (beta chain) sequence. As yet, its antigen is unknown. The V gene's germline CDR1 is SEHNR and CDR2 FQNEAQ (reference sequence). The CDR3 extends over 14 amino acids. This entry is derived from a study of T cells expressing NK-cell markers. At the level of the study: The sequencing cohort of eight donors included seven HCMV-seropositive individuals and one seronegative individual.

Study results and limitations: Dominant NKG2C+ clonotypes were found to form roughly 1.0-7.5% of CD8+ T cells in over five donors. It is unclear if expanded NKG2C-expressing clones target HCMV antigens.

Researchers built TCR beta cDNA using 5'RACE template switching with UMIs. TCRdb re-called the 5' RACE reads, yielding one record per CDR3 amino acid sequence without DNA. Its table records about 540,000 distinct CDR3 sequences. This TCR was recovered from a man aged 18 to 29 in good health. The sequenced sample was blood T cells: a sorted CD56 or NKG2C T cell subset, CD4+ or CD8+ T cells, or bulk PBMC T cells (not recorded which). This rearrangement joins TRBV7-9 to TRBJ1-4; lacking DNA, the TRBD1 call made by TCRdb goes unchecked. Here the CDR3 reads CASSFGAVREKLFF.